This T cell receptor beta chain was captured in a study of spatial heterogeneity in lung cancer. Overall study findings and caveats: Relative to follow-up, resection was when ubiquitous expanded tumor TCRs appeared more in blood.

On this clonotype itself: Its specificity is not known.

The CDR3 is 14 residues long. Looked up from germline, CDR1 is SGHRS and CDR2 is YFSETQ. V was pared by 0 bases and J by 3 bases, with 3 bases of the junction left unmatched. A single record per CDR3 protein comes from TCRdb applying MiXCR to the 5' RACE reads. The data hold about 48,000 distinct CDR3 sequences, with roughly 5% observed a single time. Stated time point: sample taken at primary tumor resection. Donors were approximately 70 untreated early-stage non-small cell lung cancer patients. TCRs were sequenced from unsorted whole RNA of tumor, nontumor lung or PBMC. This receptor was obtained from a male donor with early-stage non-small cell lung cancer. The chain is built from TRBV5-1 and TRBJ2-7; 7 nucleotides line up with TRBD1. The sample in question was PBMCs, obtained at surgery. The CDR3 region is CASSLDPGGYEQYF. The CDR3 region has the DNA TGCGCCAGCAGCTTGGACCCAGGGGGCTACGAGCAGTACTTC.